The source of this T cell receptor beta chain is a study of cytomegalovirus exposure and HLA in healthy donors. Study summary: Ancestry clustering placed 70% to 90% of roughly 400 genotyped donors in the Caucasian-associated cluster.

Study-wide results and limits: Overall, approximately 150 TCR beta chains were annotated as cytomegalovirus-associated. In an earlier analysis, most TCR beta V segments were productive about 87% or about 30% of the time.

Primers included in the PCR were 60 Vbeta and 13 Jbeta primers. Profiled with immunoSEQ multiplex PCR; TCRdb holds only in-frame clones, not every one. The profile shows under 200,000 clones, approximately 80% of them singletons. The germline V gene encodes CDR1 MDHEN and CDR2 SYDVKM. The V segment lost 6 bases and the J segment 4 bases; nucleotides outside the gene matches: 8. This CDR3 region has 15 residues. As to this clone: Antigen unknown.

The TCR originated in a woman aged 45-60 years in good health and CMV-seronegative. V usage is TRBV28 and J usage is TRBJ2-5; the match to TRBD2 covers 10 bases. The sample comprised PBMCs. The CDR3 loop is CASSRPGLAIETQYF. CDR3 coding DNA: TGTGCCAGCAGCCGACCGGGACTAGCGATAGAGACCCAGTACTTC.